The source of this TCR beta chain is a study of T-cell reconstitution after alpha-beta-depleted transplantation in children (dated by TCRdb to the mid-2010s). Study-wide context: T-cell immune reconstitution after TCRalphabeta/CD19-depleted allogeneic hematopoietic cell transplantation in children was quantitatively tracked in the study by means of TCR repertoire profiling.

Of note for this clonotype: The antigen it binds to is not known. Without the conserved terminal phenylalanine or tryptophan, this CDR3 likely stems from a read error.

Library preparation used PCR. Sequencing took place on an Illumina HiSeq 2500. TCR library preparation used molecular barcoding, with unique molecular identifiers applied to normalize quantification of the TCRbeta repertoire. TCRdb ran its own pipeline on the public reads, namely fastp trimming at Q25 and MiXCR clone calling, and kept in-frame beta chains. Rows merge per CDR3 protein into single entries with the most common DNA and genes. The sample data list under 450,000 distinct CDR3 sequences, and 13% of these were observed just once. Around 4.5% of the sample is taken by the ten largest. The sequencing here drew on PBMCs, taken from the stem cell graft. This clonotype originated in a human donor who donated a stem cell graft to a child with Fanconi anemia.

The nucleotide sequence reads TGTGCCAGCAGCCGCTCGGAGAACACTGAAGCTTTCTAT. Its protein product is CASSRSENTEAFY. This sequence uses TRBV7-9 and TRBJ1-1, with the D gene call left open. The V end loses 5 bases and the J end loses 1 base, and a stretch of 8 bases separates them. The CDR3 has 13 residues if both end residues are counted. The only DNA kept is the CDR3, 39 bases in frame from the first base. Reading the germline V gene (reference sequence) gives CDR1 SEHNR and CDR2 FQNEAQ.